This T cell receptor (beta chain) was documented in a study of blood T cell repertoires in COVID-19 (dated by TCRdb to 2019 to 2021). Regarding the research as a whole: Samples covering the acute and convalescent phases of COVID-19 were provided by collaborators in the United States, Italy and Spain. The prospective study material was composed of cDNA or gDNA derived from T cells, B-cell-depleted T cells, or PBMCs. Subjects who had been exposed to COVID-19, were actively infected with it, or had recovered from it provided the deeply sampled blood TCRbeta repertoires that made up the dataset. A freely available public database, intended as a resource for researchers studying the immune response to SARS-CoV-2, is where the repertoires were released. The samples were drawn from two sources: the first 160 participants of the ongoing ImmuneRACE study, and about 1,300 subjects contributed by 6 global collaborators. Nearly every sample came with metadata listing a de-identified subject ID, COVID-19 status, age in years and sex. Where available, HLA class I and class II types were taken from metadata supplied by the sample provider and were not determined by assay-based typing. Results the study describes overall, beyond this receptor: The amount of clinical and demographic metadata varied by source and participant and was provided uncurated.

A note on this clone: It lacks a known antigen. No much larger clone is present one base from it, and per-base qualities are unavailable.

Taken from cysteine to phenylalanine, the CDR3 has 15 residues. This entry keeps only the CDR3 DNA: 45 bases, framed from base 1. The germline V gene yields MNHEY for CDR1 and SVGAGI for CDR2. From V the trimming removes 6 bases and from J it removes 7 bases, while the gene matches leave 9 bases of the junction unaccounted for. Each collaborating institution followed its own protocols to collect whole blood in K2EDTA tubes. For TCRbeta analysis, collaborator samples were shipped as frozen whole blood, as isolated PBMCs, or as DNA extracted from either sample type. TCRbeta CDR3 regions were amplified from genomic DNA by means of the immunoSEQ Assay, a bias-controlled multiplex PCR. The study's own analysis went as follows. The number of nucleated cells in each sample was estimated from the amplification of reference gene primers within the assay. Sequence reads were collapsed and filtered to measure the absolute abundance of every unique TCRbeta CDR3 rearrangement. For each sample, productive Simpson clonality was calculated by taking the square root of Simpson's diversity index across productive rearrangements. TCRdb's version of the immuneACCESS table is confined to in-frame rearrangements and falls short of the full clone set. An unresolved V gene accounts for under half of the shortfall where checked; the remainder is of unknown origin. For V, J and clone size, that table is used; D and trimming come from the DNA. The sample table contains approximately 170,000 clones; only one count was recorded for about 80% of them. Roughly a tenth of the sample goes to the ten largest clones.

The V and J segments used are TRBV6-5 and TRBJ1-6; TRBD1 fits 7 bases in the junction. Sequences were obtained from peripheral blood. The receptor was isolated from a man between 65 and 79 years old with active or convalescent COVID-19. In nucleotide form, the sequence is TGTGCCAGCAGACCCGGGACAGCGCCAAATTCACCCCTCCACTTT. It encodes CASRPGTAPNSPLHF.